The 8 T cell receptor beta chains reported below all come from one sample, sequenced in a study of blood T cell repertoires in COVID-19. The table came from immunoSEQ multiplex PCR; TCRdb's copy has only in-frame clones and leaves some out. The sample consists of about 220,000 clones, 65% to 85% of them appearing once. The sequencing input was PBMCs or T cells enriched from blood (not recorded which). These receptors were collected from a woman aged 55-69 years who had recovered from COVID-19.

This rearrangement joins TRBV4-2 to TRBJ2-1; 11 bases are shared with TRBD2. CDR1 and CDR2 from the germline V gene are LGHNA and YNFKEQ. V lost 4 bases and J lost 7; bases outside the gene matches: 9. The CDR3 runs to 16 residues. The CDR3 reads CASSPPLAGAGNEQFF. In DNA form, the CDR3 reads TGTGCCAGCAGCCCCCCACTAGCGGGGGCTGGGAATGAGCAGTTCTTC.

The chain is built from TRBV11-2 and TRBJ2-1, with no clear D. V was pared by 0 bases and J by 9 bases, with 15 bases between. This CDR3 is built from 15 residues. Germline V gene lookup returns CDR1 SGHAT and CDR2 FQNNGV. In DNA, the CDR3 is TGTGCCAGCAGCTTAGAGCTATCACGAGTGTCTGAGCAGTTCTTC. Its protein is CASSLELSRVSEQFF.

The rearrangement joins TRBV27 to TRBJ2-2; TRBD2 agrees at 9 bases. Germline CDR1 MNHEY, CDR2 SMNVEV (reference sequence). V was pared by 6 bases and J by 1 base, with 3 bases of the junction left unmatched. This CDR3 is 15 amino acids long. The CDR3 DNA reads TGTGCCAGCAGAGAGACTAGCGGGAACACCGGGGAGCTGTTTTTT. This encodes CASRETSGNTGELFF.

The V call is TRBV9, the J call TRBJ2-2; possibly TRBD1 for D (5 bases). Germline values: CDR1 SGDLS, CDR2 YYNGEE. With 10 bases removed from V and 6 bases from J, the gap between germline ends came to 10 bases. This CDR3 spans 11 amino acids. CDR3 sequence: CASRAAGELFF. As DNA, the CDR3 is TGTGCCTCCAGGGCCGCCGGGGAGCTGTTTTTT. Combining the CDR3 with reference TRBV9 and TRBJ2-2 gives the whole variable domain DSGVTQTPKHLITATGQRVTLRCSPRSGDLSVYWYQQSLDQGLQFLIQYYNGEERAKGNILERFSAQQFPDLHSELNLSSLELGDSALYFCASRAAGELFFGEGSRLTVL.

The chain couples TRBV7-9 to TRBJ2-7; 8 positions match TRBD2. V was pared by 8 bases and J by 3 bases, with 6 bases of the junction left unmatched. This CDR3 spans 13 amino acids. Germline V lookup: CDR1 SEHNR, CDR2 FQNEAQ (reference sequence). The CDR3 spells CASAREVGYEQYF. Written as DNA, the CDR3 is TGTGCCAGCGCGCGGGAGGTAGGCTACGAGCAGTACTTC.

This clone was seen a few times. The rearrangement uses TRBV27 and TRBJ2-2; D possibly corresponds to TRBD1 (5 bases). Trimming took off 7 bases at V and 5 bases at J, with 20 bases between the two ends. Germline-derived CDR1 and CDR2 are MNHEY and SMNVEV (reference sequence). This CDR3 region has 16 residues. In DNA, the CDR3 is TGTGCCAGCAAATCAGGACCACAAAAGGGGACCGGGGAGCTGTTTTTT. Amino acids: CASKSGPQKGTGELFF.

The genes are TRBV7-2 and TRBJ1-5; 10 positions agree with TRBD1. Germline V CDR1 and CDR2: SGHTA, FQGNSA. Trimming cost V 5 bases and J 0 bases; bases outside gene matches: 10. This CDR3 contains 18 residues. In DNA form, the CDR3 reads TGTGCCAGCAGCGGTGGAGGGACAGGGGTGAATAGCAATCAGCCCCAGCATTTT. Protein product: CASSGGGTGVNSNQPQHF.

This rearrangement joins TRBV25-1 to TRBJ1-2; D is possibly TRBD1 (5 bases). CDR3 length: 13 amino acids. Germline V gene data show CDR1 as MGHDK and CDR2 as SYGVNS. Trimming took off 3 bases at V and 5 bases at J, with 10 bases between the two ends. CDR3 sequence reads: CASSENGGYGYTF. The CDR3 nucleotides are TGTGCCAGCAGTGAGAACGGGGGTTATGGCTACACCTTC.